These 25 T cell receptor beta chains share one sample of origin, sequenced in a study of cytomegalovirus exposure and HLA in healthy donors. The PCR ran on 60 Vbeta and 13 Jbeta primers. Sequenced by immunoSEQ multiplex PCR; TCRdb stores in-frame clones only, minus some. The sample has approximately 200,000 clones, 70% to 80% seen once. Material for sequencing was PBMCs. Source of these receptors: a girl aged 10 to 17 in good health and CMV-seropositive.

This rearrangement joins TRBV2 to TRBJ1-5, with D tentatively TRBD1 (5 bases). V dropped 10 bases and J dropped 10 bases, with 20 bases sitting between them. Germline-derived CDR1 and CDR2 are SNHLY and FYNNEI. The CDR3 runs to 13 residues. CDR3 nucleotides: TGTGCCACCGCGGAGGGCAGGGAAGAACCCCAGCATTTT. Its translation: CATAEGREEPQHF.

The count of this clone is one. This sequence joins TRBV10-3 and TRBJ2-1; 8 nucleotides agree with TRBD2. CDR1 is ENHRY, CDR2 SYGVKD, per germline. V lost 2 bases to trimming and J lost 5 bases; unmatched junction nucleotides: 8. This CDR3 has 16 amino acids. The CDR3 protein is CAISERLAGGNNEQFF. CDR3 bases: TGTGCCATCAGTGAGAGACTGGCGGGGGGCAACAATGAGCAGTTCTTC.

The chain links TRBV10-3 to TRBJ1-4; 8 bases align to TRBD1. The ends lost 3 bases at V and 6 bases at J; junction bases unmatched: 3. Germline V CDR1 and CDR2: ENHRY, SYGVKD. The CDR3 has 14 residues. In DNA form, the CDR3 reads TGTGCCATCAGTGATACAGGGGGAGATGAAAAACTGTTTTTT. Translating gives CAISDTGGDEKLFF.

The V call is TRBV9, the J call TRBJ2-2; D not resolved. This CDR3 is 13 amino acids long. Per germline, CDR1 SGDLS and CDR2 YYNGEE. V was clipped by 2 bases and J by 5 bases, with 7 bases between them. The CDR3 DNA reads TGTGCCAGCAGCGTTCCATTGACCGGGGAGCTGTTTTTT. This sequence encodes CASSVPLTGELFF.

The chain recombines TRBV18 with TRBJ2-1; D uncertain. V dropped 3 bases and J dropped 6 bases, with 3 bases sitting between them. The CDR3 loop spans 11 amino acids. The germline gives CDR1 KGHSH, CDR2 LQKENI. The CDR3 nucleotides are TGTGCCAGCTCACCGGCCAATGAGCAGTTCTTC. It is translated as CASSPANEQFF.

CDR3 sequence reads: CASRPTTGTYSPLHF. For the CDR3, the DNA is TGTGCCAGCAGACCAACGACAGGGACTTATTCACCCCTCCACTTT. This sequence joins TRBV6-5 and TRBJ1-6; TRBD1 aligns across 7 bases. With V trimmed by 6 bases and J by 8 bases, 10 bases remained unmatched. The CDR3 length is 15 residues. Germline lookup yields CDR1 MNHEY and CDR2 SVGAGI.

The chain employs TRBV10-1 and TRBJ2-3, with 9 nucleotides matching TRBD2. The V and J ends lost 2 bases and 5 bases, in that order; junction bases with no gene match: 8. This CDR3 contains 16 residues. Germline V gene lookup returns CDR1 WNHNN and CDR2 SYGVQD (reference sequence). In nucleotides, the CDR3 is TGCGCCAGCAGTGAGAACGCCGCGGGGGGGATAGATACGCAGTATTTT. Amino acid sequence: CASSENAAGGIDTQYF.

This sequence joins TRBV19 and TRBJ2-3, with D perhaps matching TRBD1 (5 bases). Germline V gene lookup returns CDR1 LNHDA and CDR2 SQIVND (reference sequence). Trimming stripped 11 bases from V and 0 bases from J, with 18 bases between. The CDR3 contains 15 residues. CDR3 bases: TGTGCCGGGTACTCCGGACATGCTAGCACAGATACGCAGTATTTT. Its translation: CAGYSGHASTDTQYF. The full variable domain, in which reference TRBV19 and TRBJ2-3 provide the parts outside the CDR3, is DGGITQSPKYLFRKEGQNVTLSCEQNLNHDAMYWYRQDPGQGLRLIYYSQIVNDFQKGDIAEGYSVSREKKESFPLTVTSAQKNPTAFYLCAGYSGHASTDTQYFGPGTRLTVL.

J is TRBJ2-7 and V is TRBV6-5, with TRBD1 matching over 7 bases. V lost 2 bases, J lost 3 bases, and 7 bases stayed unmatched. CDR1 MNHEY and CDR2 SVGAGI come from the germline V gene. The CDR3 is made up of 15 amino acids. The CDR3 loop is CASSYRQGFGYEQYF. CDR3 nucleotide sequence: TGTGCCAGCAGTTACCGACAGGGTTTCGGCTACGAGCAGTACTTC.

The chain employs TRBV10-3 and TRBJ1-1; D ambiguous. The germline CDR1 and CDR2 sequences are ENHRY and SYGVKD. V was cut by 10 bases and J by 1 base, with 13 bases left in between. This CDR3 is built from 13 residues. The CDR3 sequence is CATRGARNTEAFF. The CDR3 region has the DNA TGTGCCACCCGGGGAGCACGGAACACTGAAGCTTTCTTT.

V and J are TRBV11-3 and TRBJ2-1, with D perhaps matching TRBD1 (7 bases). The CDR3 sequence is 15 residues long. Germline assignment: CDR1 SGHNT and CDR2 YENEEA. Deletions cut 1 base from V and 4 bases from J, with 11 bases between. The DNA of the CDR3 is TGTGCCAGCAGCTTAGGACAGGGAGGATACAATGAGCAGTTCTTC. Protein sequence: CASSLGQGGYNEQFF.

A word on this clone: Other DNA variants within this sample encode the same CDR3. V gene TRBV6-1 combines with J gene TRBJ1-2; TRBD1 aligns across 9 bases. V shed 2 bases and J 4 bases; nucleotides not matched to a gene: 2. Germline assignment: CDR1 MNHNS and CDR2 SASEGT. The CDR3 has 14 residues. CDR3 in amino acids: CASSEYRGPYGYTF. CDR3 sequence (DNA): TGTGCCAGCAGTGAATACAGGGGGCCCTATGGCTACACCTTC.

Notes on this clone: The junction differs from germline at one of its ends, possibly a read error. V usage is TRBV7-8 and J usage is TRBJ1-5; 7 nucleotides match TRBD1. CDR3 length: 14 amino acids. Germline CDR1 reads SGHVS; CDR2 reads FQNEAQ. The chain's CDR3 is CASSSRGINQLQHF. CDR3 nucleotide sequence: TGTGCCAGCAGCTCCAGGGGGATCAATCAGCTCCAGCATTTT.

This clone was seen a handful of times. V gene TRBV9 combines with J gene TRBJ2-7, with 14 bases lining up with TRBD2. The CDR3 contains 19 residues. Germline trimming cut 3 bases from V and 0 bases from J; bases unmatched to any gene: 11. Per the germline V gene, CDR1 is SGDLS and CDR2 is YYNGEE. The CDR3 here is CASSASSSGLAGASYEQYF. CDR3 sequence (DNA): TGTGCCAGCAGCGCCTCATCCTCGGGACTAGCGGGGGCCTCCTACGAGCAGTACTTC.

With respect to this clone: This sample also contains other DNA sequences that code for the same CDR3. The gene calls are TRBV29-1 and TRBJ2-5; D gene uncertain. Trimming took off 6 bases at V and 2 bases at J, with 4 bases between the two ends. The length of the CDR3 is 10 residues. Germline-derived CDR1 and CDR2 are SQVTM and ANQGSEA. The CDR3 here is CSVSQETQYF. DNA of the CDR3: TGCAGCGTCTCTCAAGAGACCCAGTACTTC.

The gene calls are TRBV4-2 and TRBJ2-1; 10 nucleotides match TRBD2. The CDR3 runs to 13 residues. Germline lookup yields CDR1 LGHNA and CDR2 YNFKEQ. With 6 bases clipped from V and 7 bases from J, the junction kept 3 bases outside the gene matches. CDR3 coding DNA: TGTGCCAGCAGGCCAGCGGGGGGGAATGAGCAGTTCTTC. Translation: CASRPAGGNEQFF.

The genes are TRBV5-1 and TRBJ2-3, with D tentatively TRBD2 (6 bases). Deletions cut 7 bases from V and 0 bases from J, with 15 bases between. The CDR3 runs 15 residues. Germline assignment: CDR1 SGHRS and CDR2 YFSETQ. The CDR3 reads CASARGGTSTDTQYF. The CDR3 DNA reads TGCGCCAGCGCCCGGGGCGGGACTAGCACAGATACGCAGTATTTT.

The chain employs TRBV7-2 and TRBJ1-4; TRBD1 is a possible D gene (6 bases). With 2 bases removed from V and 7 bases from J, the gap between germline ends came to 11 bases. The germline V gene has CDR1 SGHTA and CDR2 FQGNSA. The CDR3 runs to 14 residues. Written as DNA, the CDR3 is TGTGCCAGCAGCTTAACGGCAGGGGTTGAAAAACTGTTTTTT. Its protein product is CASSLTAGVEKLFF.

This chain uses TRBV4-1 with TRBJ2-7; D might be TRBD1 (6 bases). Germline V gene sequence: CDR1 MGHRA, CDR2 YSYEKL. V was shortened by 1 base and J by 4 bases, with 20 bases between the two germline ends. CDR3 length: 17 amino acids. The CDR3 region is CASSQVWDNFVSYEQYF. For the CDR3, the DNA is TGCGCCAGCAGCCAAGTTTGGGACAACTTCGTCTCTTACGAGCAGTACTTC.

This rearrangement joins TRBV7-2 to TRBJ2-1, with D possibly being TRBD1 (5 bases). CDR1 is SGHTA, CDR2 FQGNSA, per germline. The length of the CDR3 is 16 residues. The ends were cut back, 0 bases at V and 6 bases at J, with 15 bases in the middle. This chain's CDR3 is CASSLAGPSFGNEQFF. The CDR3 nucleotides read TGTGCCAGCAGCTTAGCGGGGCCCTCCTTTGGCAATGAGCAGTTCTTC.

The CDR3: CASSLEGRLSPLHF. The CDR3, as DNA: TGTGCCAGCAGCTTGGAGGGGAGGCTCTCACCCCTCCACTTT. V gene TRBV5-4 combines with J gene TRBJ1-6, with TRBD1 as a possible D gene (5 bases). The length of the CDR3 is 14 residues. The V end lost 0 bases, the J end lost 10 bases, and 11 bases lay between the germline ends. Germline V gives CDR1 SGHNT, CDR2 YYREEE (reference sequence). Drawing the rest from reference TRBV5-4 and TRBJ1-6, the complete variable domain is ETGVTQSPTHLIKTRGQQVTLRCSSQSGHNTVSWYQQALGQGPQFIFQYYREEENGRGNFPPRFSGLQFPNYSSELNVNALELDDSALYLCASSLEGRLSPLHFGNGTRLTVT.

This chain links TRBV7-6 with TRBJ2-5; 7 bases line up with TRBD1. The germline V gene encodes CDR1 SGHVS and CDR2 FNYEAQ. J gave up 2 bases and V 6 bases, and 6 bases lay outside the gene matches. CDR3 length: 14 residues. CDR3 in amino acids: CASRSGQKQETQYF. The CDR3 DNA is TGTGCCAGCAGATCGGGACAGAAACAAGAGACCCAGTACTTC.

This chain links TRBV5-1 with TRBJ1-5; 9 nucleotides match TRBD1. CDR3 length equals 15 residues. V lost 4 bases and J lost 4; bases outside the gene matches: 6. Germline CDR1 SGHRS, CDR2 YFSETQ. The CDR3 bases are TGCGCCAGCAGCGAGTGGACAGGGGAGAATCAGCCCCAGCATTTT. This encodes CASSEWTGENQPQHF.

The chain carries TRBV5-1 and TRBJ1-1, with TRBD1 matching 7 bases. This CDR3 is built from 15 residues. The trim removed 2 bases at V and 1 base at J, leaving 5 bases unmatched. Germline V CDR1 and CDR2: SGHRS, YFSETQ. CDR3 residues: CASSFPDRPNTEAFF. Here the CDR3 DNA reads TGCGCCAGCAGCTTCCCGGACAGGCCGAACACTGAAGCTTTCTTT.

The rearrangement joins TRBV28 to TRBJ2-7; D possibly corresponds to TRBD1 (6 bases). Trimming left V 5 bases short and J 7 bases short, with 21 bases between. CDR3 length: 15 amino acids. Germline values: CDR1 MDHEN, CDR2 SYDVKM. This CDR3 reads CASSPHTGHQLEQYF. CDR3 nucleotide sequence: TGTGCCAGCAGTCCTCACACGGGACACCAATTGGAGCAGTACTTC.